This T cell receptor beta chain was sequenced during a study of identical twins. Study-wide findings and caveats: Insertion counts were lower in abundant cord blood beta clonotypes, a trend that memory repertoires did not show.

This clonotype showed up many times. The antigen remains unidentified. One entry per CDR3 protein, called by TCRdb with MiXCR from the 5' RACE reads. The sample has around 290,000 distinct CDR3 sequences, roughly 8.6% seen once; the top ten hold roughly 7%. Germline CDR1 is SGHDT and CDR2 is YYEEEE. CDR3 size: 15 residues. The ends were cut back, 3 bases at V and 0 bases at J, with 13 bases in the middle. These same data were also listed under a study on yellow fever vaccine responses in identical twins.

V and J are TRBV5-6 and TRBJ2-7; tentative D call: TRBD1 (5 bases). This clonotype was sampled from a woman aged 18-30 years in good health. Material: CD8+ T cells sorted from blood. Here the CDR3 reads CASSSRQWISYEQYF. The DNA of the CDR3 is TGTGCCAGCAGCTCGCGACAGTGGATCTCCTACGAGCAGTACTTC.